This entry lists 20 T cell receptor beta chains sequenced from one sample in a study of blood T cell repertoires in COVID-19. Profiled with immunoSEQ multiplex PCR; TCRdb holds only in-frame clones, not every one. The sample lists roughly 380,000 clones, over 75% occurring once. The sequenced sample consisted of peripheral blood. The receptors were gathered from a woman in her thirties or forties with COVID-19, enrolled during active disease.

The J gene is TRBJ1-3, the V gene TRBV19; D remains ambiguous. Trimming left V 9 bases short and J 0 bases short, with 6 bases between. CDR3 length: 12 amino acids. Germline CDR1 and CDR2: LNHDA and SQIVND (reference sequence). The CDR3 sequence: CASRYSGNTIYF. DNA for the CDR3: TGTGCCAGCCGCTACTCTGGAAACACCATATATTTT.

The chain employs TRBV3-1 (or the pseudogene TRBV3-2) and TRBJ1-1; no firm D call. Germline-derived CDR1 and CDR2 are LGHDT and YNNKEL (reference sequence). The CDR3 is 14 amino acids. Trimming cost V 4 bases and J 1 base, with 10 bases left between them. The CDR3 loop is CASSPSRQNTEAFF. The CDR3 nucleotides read TGTGCCAGCAGCCCATCCCGACAGAACACTGAAGCTTTCTTT.

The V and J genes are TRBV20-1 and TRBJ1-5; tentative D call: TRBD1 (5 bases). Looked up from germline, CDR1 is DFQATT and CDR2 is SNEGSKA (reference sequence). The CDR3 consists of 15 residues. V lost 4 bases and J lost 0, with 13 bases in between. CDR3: CSATDRDISNQPQHF. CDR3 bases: TGCAGTGCTACTGACAGAGACATTAGCAATCAGCCCCAGCATTTT.

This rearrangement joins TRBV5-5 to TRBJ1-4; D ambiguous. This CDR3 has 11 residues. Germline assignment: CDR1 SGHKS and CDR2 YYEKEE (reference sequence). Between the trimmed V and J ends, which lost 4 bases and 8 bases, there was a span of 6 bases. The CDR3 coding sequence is TGTGCCAGCAGCATAGTCGAAAAACTGTTTTTT. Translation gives CASSIVEKLFF.

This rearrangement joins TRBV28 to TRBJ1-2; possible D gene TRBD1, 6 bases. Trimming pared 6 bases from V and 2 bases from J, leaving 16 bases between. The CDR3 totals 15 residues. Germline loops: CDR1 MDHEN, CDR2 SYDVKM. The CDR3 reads CASSPSNRVNYGYTF. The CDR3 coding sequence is TGTGCCAGCAGCCCATCTAACAGGGTAAACTATGGCTACACCTTC.

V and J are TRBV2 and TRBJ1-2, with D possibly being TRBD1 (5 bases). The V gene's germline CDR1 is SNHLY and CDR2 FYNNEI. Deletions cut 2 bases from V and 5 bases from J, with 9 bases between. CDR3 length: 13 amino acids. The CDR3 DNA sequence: TGTGCCAGCAGTGAACAGGGATGGTATGGCTACACCTTC. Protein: CASSEQGWYGYTF.

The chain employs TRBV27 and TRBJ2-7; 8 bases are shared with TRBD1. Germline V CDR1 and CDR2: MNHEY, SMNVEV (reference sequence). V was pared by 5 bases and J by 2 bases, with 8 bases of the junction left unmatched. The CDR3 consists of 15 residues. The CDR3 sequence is CASSTPGTGTYEQYF. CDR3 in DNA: TGTGCCAGCAGTACACCCGGGACAGGCACCTACGAGCAGTACTTC.

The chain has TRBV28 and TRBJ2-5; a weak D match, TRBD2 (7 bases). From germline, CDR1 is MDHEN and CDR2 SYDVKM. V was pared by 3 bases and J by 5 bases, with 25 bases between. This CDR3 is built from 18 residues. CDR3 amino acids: CASSFPREREGEGETQYF. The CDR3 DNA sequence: TGTGCCAGCAGTTTCCCGCGGGAGAGAGAGGGGGAAGGGGAGACCCAGTACTTC.

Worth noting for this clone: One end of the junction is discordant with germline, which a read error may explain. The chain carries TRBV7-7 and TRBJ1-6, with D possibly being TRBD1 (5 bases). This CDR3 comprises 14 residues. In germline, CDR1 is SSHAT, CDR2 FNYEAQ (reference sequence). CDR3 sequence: CASSPDSGNSPLHF. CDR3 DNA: TGTGCTAGCAGTCCCGACAGCGGGAATTCACCCCTCCACTTT.

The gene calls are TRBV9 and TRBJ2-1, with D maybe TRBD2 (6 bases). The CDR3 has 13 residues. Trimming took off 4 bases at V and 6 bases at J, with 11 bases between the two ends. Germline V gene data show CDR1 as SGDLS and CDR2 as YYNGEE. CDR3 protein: CASSRLVGNEQFF. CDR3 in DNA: TGTGCCAGCAGCCGACTAGTCGGCAATGAGCAGTTCTTC.

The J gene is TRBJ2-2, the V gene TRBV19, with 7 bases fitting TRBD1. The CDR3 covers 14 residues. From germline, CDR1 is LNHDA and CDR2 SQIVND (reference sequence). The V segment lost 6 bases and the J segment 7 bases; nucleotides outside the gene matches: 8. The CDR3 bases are TGTGCCAGTAGGACAGGGCCGGGTGGCGGGGAGCTGTTTTTT. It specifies CASRTGPGGGELFF.

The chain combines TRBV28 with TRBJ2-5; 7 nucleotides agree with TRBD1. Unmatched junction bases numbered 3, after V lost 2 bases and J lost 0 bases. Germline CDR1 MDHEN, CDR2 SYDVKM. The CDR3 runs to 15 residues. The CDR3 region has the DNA TGTGCCAGCAGTTTAACAGGGGCGGACCAAGAGACCCAGTACTTC. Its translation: CASSLTGADQETQYF.

CDR3 region: CASSVQGRGDEQYF. The CDR3 nucleotides read TGTGCCAGCAGTGTTCAGGGAAGAGGCGACGAGCAGTACTTC. The rearrangement links TRBV2 to TRBJ2-7; tentatively, D is TRBD1 (5 bases). V dropped 4 bases and J dropped 5 bases, with 15 bases sitting between them. From germline, CDR1 is SNHLY and CDR2 FYNNEI. The CDR3 loop spans 14 amino acids.

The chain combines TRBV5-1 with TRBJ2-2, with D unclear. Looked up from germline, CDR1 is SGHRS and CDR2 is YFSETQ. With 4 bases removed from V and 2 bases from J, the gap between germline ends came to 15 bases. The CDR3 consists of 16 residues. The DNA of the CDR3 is TGCGCCAGCAGCCACGGGTTGAGGCCAAACACCGGGGAGCTGTTTTTT. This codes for CASSHGLRPNTGELFF.

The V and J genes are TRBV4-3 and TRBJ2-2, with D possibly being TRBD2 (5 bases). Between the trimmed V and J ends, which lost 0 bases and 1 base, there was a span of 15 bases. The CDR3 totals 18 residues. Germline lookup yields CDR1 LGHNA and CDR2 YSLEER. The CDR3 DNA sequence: TGCGCCAGCAGCCAAGAAACAGCGGTGACGCTGAACACCGGGGAGCTGTTTTTT. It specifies CASSQETAVTLNTGELFF.

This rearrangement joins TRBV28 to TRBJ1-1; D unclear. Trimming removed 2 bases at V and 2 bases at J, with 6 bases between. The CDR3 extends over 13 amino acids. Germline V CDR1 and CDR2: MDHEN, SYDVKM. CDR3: CASSLRRNTEAFF. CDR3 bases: TGTGCCAGCAGTTTACGGAGAAACACTGAAGCTTTCTTT.

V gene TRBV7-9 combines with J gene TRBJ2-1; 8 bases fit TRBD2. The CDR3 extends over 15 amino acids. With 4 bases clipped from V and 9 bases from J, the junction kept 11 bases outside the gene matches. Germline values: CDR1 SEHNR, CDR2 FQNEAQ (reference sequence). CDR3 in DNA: TGTGCCAGCAGCTCCACTATACTAGCGGTGGCTGAGCAGTTCTTC. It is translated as CASSSTILAVAEQFF.

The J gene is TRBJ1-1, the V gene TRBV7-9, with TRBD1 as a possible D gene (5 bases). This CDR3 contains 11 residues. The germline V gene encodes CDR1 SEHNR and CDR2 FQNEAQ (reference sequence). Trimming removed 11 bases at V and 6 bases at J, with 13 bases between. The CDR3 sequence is CALRGMAEAFF. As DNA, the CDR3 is TGTGCCCTCCGGGGGATGGCTGAAGCTTTCTTT.

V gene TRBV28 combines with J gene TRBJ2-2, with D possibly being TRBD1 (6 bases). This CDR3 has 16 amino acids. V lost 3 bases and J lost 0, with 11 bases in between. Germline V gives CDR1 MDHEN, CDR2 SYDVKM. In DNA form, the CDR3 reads TGTGCCAGCAGTTTCCGGACAGCTCCGAACACCGGGGAGCTGTTTTTT. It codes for CASSFRTAPNTGELFF. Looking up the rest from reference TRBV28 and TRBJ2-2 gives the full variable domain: DVKVTQSSRYLVKRTGEKVFLECVQDMDHENMFWYRQDPGLGLRLIYFSYDVKMKEKGDIPEGYSVSREKKERFSLILESASTNQTSMYLCASSFRTAPNTGELFFGEGSRLTVL.

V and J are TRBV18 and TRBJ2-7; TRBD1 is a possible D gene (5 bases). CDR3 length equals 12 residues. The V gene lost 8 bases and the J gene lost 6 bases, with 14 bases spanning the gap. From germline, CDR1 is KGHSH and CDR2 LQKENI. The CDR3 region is CASARAGGEQYF. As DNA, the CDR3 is TGTGCCAGCGCCAGGGCAGGTGGCGAGCAGTACTTC.